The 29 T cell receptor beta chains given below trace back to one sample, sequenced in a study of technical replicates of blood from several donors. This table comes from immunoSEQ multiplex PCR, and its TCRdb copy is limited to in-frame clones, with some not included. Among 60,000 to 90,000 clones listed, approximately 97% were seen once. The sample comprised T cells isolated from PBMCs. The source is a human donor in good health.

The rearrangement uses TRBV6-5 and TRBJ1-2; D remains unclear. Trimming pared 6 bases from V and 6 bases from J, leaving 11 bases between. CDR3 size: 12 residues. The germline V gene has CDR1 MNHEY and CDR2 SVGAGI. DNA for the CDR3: TGTGCCAGCAGCCCTGACACAGATGGCTACACCTTC. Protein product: CASSPDTDGYTF.

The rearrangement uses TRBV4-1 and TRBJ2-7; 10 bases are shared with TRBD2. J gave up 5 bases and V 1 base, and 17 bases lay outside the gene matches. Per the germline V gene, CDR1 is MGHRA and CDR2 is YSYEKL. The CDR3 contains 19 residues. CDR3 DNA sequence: TGCGCCAGCAGCCAAGGACTAGCGGGCCTTCCCGACCCTGCCCACGAGCAGTACTTC. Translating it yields CASSQGLAGLPDPAHEQYF.

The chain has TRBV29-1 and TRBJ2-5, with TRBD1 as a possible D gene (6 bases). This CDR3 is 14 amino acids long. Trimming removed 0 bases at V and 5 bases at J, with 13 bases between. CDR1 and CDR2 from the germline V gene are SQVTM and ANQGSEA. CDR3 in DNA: TGCAGCGTTGAAGACCAGGGAAGGGGGGAGACCCAGTACTTC. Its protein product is CSVEDQGRGETQYF.

This chain's CDR3 is CASSQVRSTSGSSYEQYF. Here the CDR3 DNA reads TGTGCCAGCAGCCAAGTAAGATCGACTAGCGGGAGTTCCTACGAGCAGTACTTC. The chain has TRBV14 and TRBJ2-7, with 12 bases identical to TRBD2. The V gene's germline CDR1 is SGHDN and CDR2 FVKESK. V lost 1 base to trimming and J lost 1 base; unmatched junction nucleotides: 8. This CDR3 spans 18 amino acids.

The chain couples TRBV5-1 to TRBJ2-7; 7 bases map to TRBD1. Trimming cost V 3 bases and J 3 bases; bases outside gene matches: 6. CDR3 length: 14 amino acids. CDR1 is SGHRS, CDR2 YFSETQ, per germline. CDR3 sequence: CASSSPGQIYEQYF. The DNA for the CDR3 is TGCGCCAGCAGCTCCCCGGGACAGATCTACGAGCAGTACTTC.

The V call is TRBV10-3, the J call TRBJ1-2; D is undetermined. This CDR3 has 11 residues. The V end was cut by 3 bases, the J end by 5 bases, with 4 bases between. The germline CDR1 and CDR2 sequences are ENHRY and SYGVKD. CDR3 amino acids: CAISELYGYTF. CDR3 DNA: TGTGCCATCAGTGAATTATATGGCTACACCTTC.

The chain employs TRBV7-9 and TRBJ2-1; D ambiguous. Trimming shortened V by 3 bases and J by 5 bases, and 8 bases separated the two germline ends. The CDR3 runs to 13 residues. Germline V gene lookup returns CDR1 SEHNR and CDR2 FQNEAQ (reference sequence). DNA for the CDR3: TGTGCCAGCAGCTTGGGCGCCAACAATGAGCAGTTCTTC. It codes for CASSLGANNEQFF.

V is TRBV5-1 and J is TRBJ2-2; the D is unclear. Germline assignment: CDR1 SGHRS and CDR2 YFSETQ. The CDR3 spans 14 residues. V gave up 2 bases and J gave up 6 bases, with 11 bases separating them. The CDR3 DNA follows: TGCGCCAGCAGCTTCAGGCGAGAAGCCGGGGAGCTGTTTTTT. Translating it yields CASSFRREAGELFF. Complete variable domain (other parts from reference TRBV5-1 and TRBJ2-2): KAGVTQTPRYLIKTRGQQVTLSCSPISGHRSVSWYQQTPGQGLQFLFEYFSETQRNKGNFPGRFSGRQFSNSRSEMNVSTLELGDSALYLCASSFRREAGELFFGEGSRLTVL.

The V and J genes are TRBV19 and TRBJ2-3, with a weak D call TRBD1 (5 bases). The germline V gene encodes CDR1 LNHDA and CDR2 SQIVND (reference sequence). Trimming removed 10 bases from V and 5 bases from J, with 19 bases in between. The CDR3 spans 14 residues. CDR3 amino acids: CATVPAGRLDTQYF. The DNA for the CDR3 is TGTGCCACCGTGCCGGCAGGGCGTTTAGATACGCAGTATTTT.

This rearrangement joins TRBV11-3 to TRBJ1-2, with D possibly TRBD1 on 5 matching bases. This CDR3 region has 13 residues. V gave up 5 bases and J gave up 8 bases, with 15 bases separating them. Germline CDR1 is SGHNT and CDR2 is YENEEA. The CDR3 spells CASSLDRLRGYTF. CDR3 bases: TGTGCCAGCAGCCTTGACAGACTGAGAGGCTACACCTTC.

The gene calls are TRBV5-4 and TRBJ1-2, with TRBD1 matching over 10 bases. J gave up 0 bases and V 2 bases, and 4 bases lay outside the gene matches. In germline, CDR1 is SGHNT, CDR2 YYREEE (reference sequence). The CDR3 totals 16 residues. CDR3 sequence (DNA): TGTGCCAGCAGCTTAATGGGACAGGGGTCTAACTATGGCTACACCTTC. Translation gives CASSLMGQGSNYGYTF.

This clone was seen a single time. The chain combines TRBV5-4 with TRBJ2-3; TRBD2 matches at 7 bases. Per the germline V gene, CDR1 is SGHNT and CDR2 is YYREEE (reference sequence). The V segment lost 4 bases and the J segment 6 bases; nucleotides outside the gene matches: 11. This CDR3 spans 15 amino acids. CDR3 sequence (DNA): TGTGCCAGCAGCCAAACTAGCGCCCGCCCCGATACGCAGTATTTT. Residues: CASSQTSARPDTQYF.

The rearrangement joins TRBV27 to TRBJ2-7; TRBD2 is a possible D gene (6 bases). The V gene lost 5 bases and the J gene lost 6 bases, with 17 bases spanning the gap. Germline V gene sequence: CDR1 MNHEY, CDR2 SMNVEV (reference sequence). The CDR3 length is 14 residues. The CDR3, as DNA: TGTGCCAGCAGTCTACTCGGGCGGGGCTCCGAGCAGTACTTC. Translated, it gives CASSLLGRGSEQYF.

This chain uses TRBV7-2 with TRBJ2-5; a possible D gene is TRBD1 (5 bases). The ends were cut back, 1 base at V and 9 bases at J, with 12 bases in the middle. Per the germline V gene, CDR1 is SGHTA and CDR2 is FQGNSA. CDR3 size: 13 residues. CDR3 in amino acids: CASSLESRGSQYF. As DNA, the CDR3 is TGTGCCAGCAGCTTAGAGTCTAGGGGTTCCCAGTACTTC.

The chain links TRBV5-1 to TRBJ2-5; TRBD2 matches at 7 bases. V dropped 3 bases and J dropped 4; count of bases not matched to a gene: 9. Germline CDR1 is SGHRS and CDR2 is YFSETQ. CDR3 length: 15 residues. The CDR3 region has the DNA TGCGCCAGCAGCTGGGGCGGGGAGGGCCGAGAGACCCAGTACTTC. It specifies CASSWGGEGRETQYF.

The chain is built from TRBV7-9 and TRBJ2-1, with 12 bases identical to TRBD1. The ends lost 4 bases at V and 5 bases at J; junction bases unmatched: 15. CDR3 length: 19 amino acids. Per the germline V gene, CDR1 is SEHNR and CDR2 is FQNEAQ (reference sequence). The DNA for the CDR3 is TGTGCCAGCAGCTATCTCCGGGACAGGGGGCTAAGGGGGAACAATGAGCAGTTCTTC. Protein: CASSYLRDRGLRGNNEQFF.

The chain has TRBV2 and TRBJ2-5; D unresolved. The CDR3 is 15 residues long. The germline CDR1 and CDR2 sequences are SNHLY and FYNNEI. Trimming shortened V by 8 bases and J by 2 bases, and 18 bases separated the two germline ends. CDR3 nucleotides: TGTGCCAGCGTTACCTCGCGACATACTCAAGAGACCCAGTACTTC. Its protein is CASVTSRHTQETQYF. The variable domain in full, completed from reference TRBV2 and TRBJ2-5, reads EPEVTQTPSHQVTQMGQEVILRCVPISNHLYFYWYRQILGQKVEFLVSFYNNEISEKSEIFDDQFSVERPDGSNFTLKIRSTKLEDSAMYFCASVTSRHTQETQYFGPGTRLLVL.

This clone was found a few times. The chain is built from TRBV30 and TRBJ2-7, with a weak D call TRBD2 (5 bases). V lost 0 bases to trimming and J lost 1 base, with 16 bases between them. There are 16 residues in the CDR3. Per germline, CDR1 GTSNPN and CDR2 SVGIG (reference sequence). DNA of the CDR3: TGTGCCTGGAGTGTACTGTCGGGGTTGTTGTCCTACGAGCAGTACTTC. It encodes CAWSVLSGLLSYEQYF.

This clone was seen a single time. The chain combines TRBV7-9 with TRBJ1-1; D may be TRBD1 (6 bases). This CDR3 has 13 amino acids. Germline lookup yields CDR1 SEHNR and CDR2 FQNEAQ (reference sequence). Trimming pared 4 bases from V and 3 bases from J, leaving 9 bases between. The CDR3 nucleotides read TGTGCCAGCAGCTCAGGGGCCTACACTGAAGCTTTCTTT. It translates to CASSSGAYTEAFF.

The CDR3 region has the DNA TGTGCCAGCTCTCCCAGACAGGGGGGGGAAAACGAGCAGTACTTC. Translating gives CASSPRQGGENEQYF. The rearrangement links TRBV18 to TRBJ2-7; TRBD1 agrees at 9 bases. The CDR3 is 15 amino acids. V was pared by 6 bases and J by 5 bases, with 11 bases of the junction left unmatched. Germline CDR1 is KGHSH and CDR2 is LQKENI. The complete variable domain, with remaining parts taken from reference TRBV18 and TRBJ2-7, reads NAGVMQNPRHLVRRRGQEARLRCSPMKGHSHVYWYRQLPEEGLKFMVYLQKENIIDESGMPKERFSAEFPKEGPSILRIQQVVRGDSAAYFCASSPRQGGENEQYFGPGTRLTVT.

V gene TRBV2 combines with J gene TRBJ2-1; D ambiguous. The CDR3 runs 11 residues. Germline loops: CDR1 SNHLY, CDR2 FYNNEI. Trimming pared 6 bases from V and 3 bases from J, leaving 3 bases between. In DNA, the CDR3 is TGTGCCAGCAGCGTCTACAATGAGCAGTTCTTC. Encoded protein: CASSVYNEQFF.

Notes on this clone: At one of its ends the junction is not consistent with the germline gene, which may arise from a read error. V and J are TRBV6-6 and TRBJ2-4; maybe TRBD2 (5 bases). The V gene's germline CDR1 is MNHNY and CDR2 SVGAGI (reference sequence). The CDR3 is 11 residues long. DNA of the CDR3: TGTGCCAGCGCAGGCGGGCCTTCTTTGGACTTC. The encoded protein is CASAGGPSLDF.

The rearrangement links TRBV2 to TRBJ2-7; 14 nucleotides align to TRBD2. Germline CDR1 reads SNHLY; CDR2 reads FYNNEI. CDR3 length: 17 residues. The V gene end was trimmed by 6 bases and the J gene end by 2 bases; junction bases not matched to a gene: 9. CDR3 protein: CASRGRLAGGLTYEQYF. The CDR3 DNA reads TGTGCCAGCAGGGGGAGACTAGCGGGAGGGCTTACCTACGAGCAGTACTTC.

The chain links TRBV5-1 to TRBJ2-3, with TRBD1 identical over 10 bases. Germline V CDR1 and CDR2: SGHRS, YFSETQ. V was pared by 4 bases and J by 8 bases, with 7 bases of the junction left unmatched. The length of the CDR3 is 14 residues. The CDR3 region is CASSPGQGEVTQYF. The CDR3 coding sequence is TGCGCCAGCAGCCCAGGACAGGGGGAGGTTACGCAGTATTTT.

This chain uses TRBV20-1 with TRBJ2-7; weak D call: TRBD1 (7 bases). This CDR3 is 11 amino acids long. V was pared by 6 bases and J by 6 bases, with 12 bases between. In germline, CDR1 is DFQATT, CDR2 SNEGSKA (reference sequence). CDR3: CSARQGGEQYF. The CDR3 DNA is TGCAGTGCACGACAGGGAGGCGAGCAGTACTTC.

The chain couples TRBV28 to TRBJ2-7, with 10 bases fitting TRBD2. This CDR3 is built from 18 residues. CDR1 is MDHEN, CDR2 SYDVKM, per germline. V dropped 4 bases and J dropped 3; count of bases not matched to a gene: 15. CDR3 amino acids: CASSSAGLAGDSFYEQYF. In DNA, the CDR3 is TGTGCCAGCAGTTCCGCGGGGCTAGCGGGAGATAGTTTCTACGAGCAGTACTTC.

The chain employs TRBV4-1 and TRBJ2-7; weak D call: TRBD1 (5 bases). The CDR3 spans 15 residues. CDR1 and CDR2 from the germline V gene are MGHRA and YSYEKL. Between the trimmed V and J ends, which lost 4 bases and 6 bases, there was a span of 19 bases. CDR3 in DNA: TGCGCCAGCAGCCGACCAGGACAAGGGCGGCCCGAGCAGTACTTC. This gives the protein CASSRPGQGRPEQYF.

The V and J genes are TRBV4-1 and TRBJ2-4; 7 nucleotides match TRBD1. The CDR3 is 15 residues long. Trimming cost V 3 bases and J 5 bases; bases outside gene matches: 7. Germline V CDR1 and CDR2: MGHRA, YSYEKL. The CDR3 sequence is CASSHVITGENIQYF. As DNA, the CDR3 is TGCGCCAGCAGCCACGTGATAACAGGGGAAAACATTCAGTACTTC.

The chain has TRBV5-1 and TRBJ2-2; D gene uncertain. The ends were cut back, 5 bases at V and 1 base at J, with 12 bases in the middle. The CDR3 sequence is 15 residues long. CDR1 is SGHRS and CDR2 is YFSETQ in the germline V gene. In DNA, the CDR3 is TGCGCCAGCAGTTCGGTCGAATTGAACACCGGGGAGCTGTTTTTT. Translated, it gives CASSSVELNTGELFF.